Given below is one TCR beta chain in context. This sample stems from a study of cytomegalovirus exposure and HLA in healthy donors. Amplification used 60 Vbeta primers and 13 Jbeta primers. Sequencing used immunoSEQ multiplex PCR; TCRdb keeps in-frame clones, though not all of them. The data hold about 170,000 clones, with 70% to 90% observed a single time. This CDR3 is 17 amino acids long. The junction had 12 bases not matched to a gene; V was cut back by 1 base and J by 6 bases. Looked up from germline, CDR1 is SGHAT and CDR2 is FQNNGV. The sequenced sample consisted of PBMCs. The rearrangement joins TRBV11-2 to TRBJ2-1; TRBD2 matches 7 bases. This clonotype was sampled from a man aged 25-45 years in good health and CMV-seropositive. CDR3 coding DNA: TGTGCCAGCAGCTTAGTTGGGCCCTTGGGCGGGAGCAATGAGCAGTTCTTC. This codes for CASSLVGPLGGSNEQFF. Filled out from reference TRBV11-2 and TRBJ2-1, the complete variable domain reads EAGVAQSPRYKIIEKRQSVAFWCNPISGHATLYWYQQILGQGPKLLIQFQNNGVVDDSQLPKDRFSAERLKGVDSTLKIQPAKLEDSAVYLCASSLVGPLGGSNEQFFGPGTRLTVL.